The rows below give T cell receptor beta chains drawn from one sample of a study of identical twins. TCRdb reprocessed the 5' RACE reads via MiXCR and lists one record per CDR3 protein. Of roughly 710,000 distinct CDR3 sequences in the sample, 5.5% to 6.5% were seen once. The source material was naive T cells sorted from blood. The source is a man in his late teens or twenties in good health. CDR3s include the opening cysteine and the closing phenylalanine or tryptophan. Fields, in order: clone size, V gene, J gene, D gene, CDR3 protein, CDR3 DNA. D genes are given only for firm matches. Expanded clones get a size class; other rows say once, few or many, or leave the size out.

many,TRBV5-1,TRBJ2-3,TRBD2,CASSSGLAGLTDTQYF,TGCGCCAGCAGCTCGGGACTAGCGGGTCTCACAGATACGCAGTATTTT
many,TRBV7-9,TRBJ1-1,.,CASSLADGGNTEAFF,TGTGCCAGCAGCTTAGCGGATGGGGGAAACACTGAAGCTTTCTTT
many,TRBV20-1,TRBJ2-1,TRBD2,CSARAGGGALGSYNEQFF,TGCAGTGCTAGAGCGGGAGGAGGGGCGTTAGGGTCCTACAATGAGCAGTTCTTC
many,TRBV7-2,TRBJ2-6,TRBD1,CASSITGAGANVLTF,TGTGCCAGCAGCATTACAGGGGCTGGGGCCAACGTCCTGACTTTC
many,TRBV6-1,TRBJ2-1,TRBD2,CASSRGLAPNNEQFF,TGTGCCAGCAGCCGGGGACTAGCGCCAAACAATGAGCAGTTCTTC
.,TRBV4-2,TRBJ2-1,TRBD2,CATSEIGSGRAYNEQFF,TGTGCCACGAGCGAGATTGGCAGCGGGAGGGCCTACAATGAGCAGTTCTTC
.,TRBV12-3/TRBV12-4,TRBJ2-1,TRBD2,CASSFKREGLEIQFF,TGTGCCAGCAGTTTCAAGCGGGAGGGCCTAGAGATTCAGTTCTTC
.,TRBV5-1,TRBJ1-3,TRBD1,CASSYNPGQTSGNTIYF,TGCGCCAGCAGCTACAACCCGGGACAGACCTCTGGAAACACCATATATTTT
.,TRBV4-1,TRBJ2-1,.,CASSQVLPSNHEQFF,TGCGCCAGCAGCCAAGTCCTCCCGTCGAATCATGAGCAGTTCTTC
many,TRBV15,TRBJ2-5,TRBD2,CATSRTSVNQETQYF,TGTGCCACCAGCAGAACTAGCGTGAACCAAGAGACCCAGTACTTC
few,TRBV7-9,TRBJ2-7,TRBD1,CASSPGQESYEQYF,TGTGCCAGCAGCCCCGGACAGGAATCCTACGAGCAGTACTTC
few,TRBV7-9,TRBJ2-3,TRBD2,CASRQLAREGTDTQYF,TGTGCCAGCAGGCAACTAGCGCGTGAAGGCACAGATACGCAGTATTTT
many,TRBV24-1,TRBJ2-7,TRBD1,CATSDSQGNSYEQYF,TGTGCCACCAGTGACTCACAGGGGAACTCCTACGAGCAGTACTTC
many,TRBV20-1,TRBJ2-1,.,CSAREAAEQFF,TGCAGTGCTAGAGAAGCGGCGGAGCAGTTCTTC
few,TRBV7-9,TRBJ2-3,.,CASSRTVGGPYTQYF,TGTGCCAGCAGTCGAACTGTCGGAGGTCCCTATACGCAGTATTTT
many,TRBV5-4,TRBJ1-6,TRBD1,CASRSDRDSPLHF,TGTGCCAGCAGGTCGGACAGGGACTCACCCCTCCACTTT
.,TRBV3-1,TRBJ2-7,.,CASSQGSSPSDSYEQYF,TGTGCCAGCAGCCAAGGCAGCTCCCCCTCCGACTCCTACGAGCAGTACTTC
.,TRBV7-6,TRBJ1-4,TRBD1,CASSPRDSEKLFF,TGTGCCAGCAGCCCCCGGGACAGTGAAAAACTGTTTTTT
.,TRBV7-8,TRBJ1-5,.,CASSSHLGNQPQHF,TGTGCCAGCAGCTCCCACCTAGGCAATCAGCCCCAGCATTTT
few,TRBV6-5,TRBJ2-1,TRBD2,CASRHSSGAVDNEQFF,TGTGCCAGCAGACACTCTAGCGGGGCAGTGGACAATGAGCAGTTCTTC
.,TRBV5-6,TRBJ2-5,.,CASSLSMPETQYF,TGTGCCAGCAGCTTGAGTATGCCGGAGACCCAGTACTTC
.,TRBV24-1,TRBJ2-1,.,CATSDPGPMGNEQFF,TGTGCCACCAGTGACCCGGGTCCCATGGGCAATGAGCAGTTCTTC
few,TRBV20-1,TRBJ2-1,TRBD2,CSARDSSSGGEQFF,TGCAGTGCTAGAGATTCTTCTAGCGGTGGTGAGCAGTTCTTC
many,TRBV27,TRBJ1-3,.,CASSLGANGNTIYF,TGTGCCAGCAGTTTGGGGGCAAATGGAAACACCATATATTTT
many,TRBV20-1,TRBJ2-1,TRBD1,CSVWGYDRGTSSYNEQFF,TGCAGTGTGTGGGGGTACGACAGGGGCACAAGCTCCTACAATGAGCAGTTCTTC
many,TRBV2,TRBJ1-5,TRBD1,CASRQGTGVHQPQHF,TGTGCCAGCAGACAAGGGACAGGGGTCCATCAGCCCCAGCATTTT
many,TRBV12-3/TRBV12-4,TRBJ2-2,TRBD2,CASIGLAGHTGELFF,TGTGCCAGCATTGGACTAGCGGGGCACACCGGGGAGCTGTTTTTT
many,TRBV15,TRBJ1-5,.,CATSTENQPQHF,TGTGCCACCAGCACGGAAAATCAGCCCCAGCATTTT
few,TRBV7-8,TRBJ2-3,.,CASSSARITQYF,TGTGCCAGCAGCTCTGCGAGGATTACGCAGTATTTT
many,TRBV12-3/TRBV12-4,TRBJ2-5,TRBD1,CASSSGQGATETQYF,TGTGCCAGCAGTTCGGGACAGGGGGCAACGGAGACCCAGTACTTC
.,TRBV28,TRBJ1-1,TRBD1,CASRPLGDRGRSWASTEAFF,TGTGCCAGCAGACCCCTGGGGGACAGGGGGCGATCATGGGCAAGTACTGAAGCTTTCTTT
few,TRBV18,TRBJ2-3,.,CASSTPRDSPFGDTQYF,TGTGCCAGCTCAACACCGCGGGACAGTCCGTTTGGAGATACGCAGTATTTT
many,TRBV20-1,TRBJ1-5,.,CSERPLNQPQHF,TGCAGTGAGAGACCGCTAAATCAGCCCCAGCATTTT
many,TRBV20-1,TRBJ2-1,.,CSARGGRMNTEQFF,TGCAGTGCTAGAGGAGGAAGGATGAATACCGAGCAGTTCTTC
many,TRBV29-1,TRBJ2-5,.,CSVESLGRGSNQETQYF,TGCAGCGTTGAAAGTTTAGGTCGGGGGTCGAATCAAGAGACCCAGTACTTC
many,TRBV20-1,TRBJ1-2,.,CSAREAGYYGYTF,TGCAGTGCTAGAGAGGCGGGATACTATGGCTACACCTTC
many,TRBV20-1,TRBJ1-1,TRBD1,CSARDQGAGEAFF,TGCAGTGCTAGAGATCAGGGGGCCGGTGAAGCTTTCTTT
few,TRBV4-3,TRBJ2-1,TRBD2,CASSQSLAGYEQFF,TGCGCCAGCAGCCAAAGTCTAGCGGGTTATGAGCAGTTCTTC
once,TRBV30,TRBJ2-5,.,CAWSVQSDPSVLRRTEYF,TGTGCCTGGAGTGTACAATCGGACCCTAGCGTATTGCGGAGGACCGAGTACTTC
many,TRBV5-1,TRBJ2-1,.,CASSAMLPGSYNEQFF,TGCGCCAGCAGCGCTATGCTGCCGGGCTCCTACAATGAGCAGTTCTTC
many,TRBV12-3/TRBV12-4,TRBJ2-1,TRBD1,CATSGTVLDEQFF,TGTGCCACCTCGGGGACAGTACTTGATGAGCAGTTCTTC
many,TRBV12-3/TRBV12-4,TRBJ2-1,TRBD2,CASRGTSGRASLDNEQFF,TGTGCCAGCAGGGGGACTAGCGGGAGGGCCTCTCTCGACAATGAGCAGTTCTTC
few,TRBV7-2,TRBJ2-1,TRBD2,CASSLIAGGYNEQFF,TGTGCCAGCAGCTTGATAGCGGGAGGTTACAATGAGCAGTTCTTC
many,TRBV20-1,TRBJ2-1,TRBD2,CSARELAHNEQFF,TGCAGTGCTAGGGAACTAGCGCACAATGAGCAGTTCTTC
many,TRBV28,TRBJ2-5,.,CASSLGRVKTQYF,TGTGCCAGCAGTTTGGGCAGGGTAAAGACCCAGTACTTC
many,TRBV7-9,TRBJ2-2,.,CASKGPNTGELFF,TGTGCCAGCAAAGGCCCGAACACCGGGGAGCTGTTTTTT
few,TRBV29-1,TRBJ2-1,TRBD2,CSVELAGSYNEQFF,TGCAGCGTTGAACTAGCGGGCTCCTACAATGAGCAGTTCTTC
.,TRBV12-5,TRBJ2-2,.,CASGNSGTPNTGELFF,TGTGCTAGTGGAAATTCCGGGACACCGAACACCGGGGAGCTGTTTTTT